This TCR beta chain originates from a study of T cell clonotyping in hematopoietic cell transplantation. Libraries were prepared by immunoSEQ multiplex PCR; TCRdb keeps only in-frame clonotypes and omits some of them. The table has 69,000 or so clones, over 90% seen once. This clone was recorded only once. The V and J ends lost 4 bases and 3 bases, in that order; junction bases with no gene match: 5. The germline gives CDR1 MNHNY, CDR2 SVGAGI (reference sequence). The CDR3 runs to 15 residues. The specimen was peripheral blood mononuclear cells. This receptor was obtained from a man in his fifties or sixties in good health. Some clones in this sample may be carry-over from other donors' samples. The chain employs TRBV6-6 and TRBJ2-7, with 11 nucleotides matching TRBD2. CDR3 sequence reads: CASSSQTSGIYEQYF. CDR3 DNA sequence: TGTGCCAGCAGTTCACAGACTAGCGGGATCTACGAGCAGTACTTC.